The rows below give T cell receptor beta chains drawn from one sample of a study of long-term antiretroviral therapy in people with HIV. Here immunoSEQ multiplex PCR was the method, and the copy in TCRdb shows in-frame clones only, minus some. The data contain some 17,000 clones, approximately 80% of them singletons. Specimen: unsorted PBMCs, collected 0.1 years before starting antiretroviral therapy. The source of these receptors is a man aged 18-30 years with HIV. CDR3s include the opening cysteine and the closing phenylalanine or tryptophan. The order of the fields is V gene, J gene, clone size, D gene, CDR3 DNA, CDR3 protein. D genes are given only for firm matches. Clone size appears in some rows only: once, few, many, or a class for an expanded clone.

>TRBV7-3|TRBJ2-7|NA|TRBD2
TGTGCCAGCAGCTTGGGGAGGGGACTGCTCCACGAGCAGTACTTC
CASSLGRGLLHEQYF
>TRBV5-1|TRBJ2-3|NA|NA
TGCGCCAGCAGCTTGGCTAGGGGAACCACAGATACGCAGTATTTT
CASSLARGTTDTQYF
>TRBV7-9|TRBJ2-7|NA|NA
TGTGCCAGCAGCTTAGCGTGGGCCCGGGAGCAGTACTTC
CASSLAWAREQYF
>TRBV6-5|TRBJ2-7|NA|TRBD1
TGTGCCAGCAGTTACTCGGACAGGGGGGCCTACGAGCAGTACTTC
CASSYSDRGAYEQYF
>TRBV10-3|TRBJ1-1|NA|NA
TGTGCCATCGCGGGACGGCAGAACACTGAAGCTTTCTTT
CAIAGRQNTEAFF
>TRBV6-5|TRBJ1-1|once|NA
TGTGCCAGCATCGGGAACACTGAAGCTTTCTTT
CASIGNTEAFF
>TRBV7-6|TRBJ1-5|NA|TRBD1
TGTGCCAGCAGCTTGACAGGGGGGCCCCAGCATTTT
CASSLTGGPQHF
>TRBV9|TRBJ2-5|NA|NA
TGTGCCAGCAGCGAGGGACGGAACCAAGAGACCCAGTACTTC
CASSEGRNQETQYF
>TRBV4-3|TRBJ1-1|NA|NA
TGCGCCAGCAGCCCCAGCCGCGGGATCAACACTGAAGCTTTCTTT
CASSPSRGINTEAFF
>TRBV5-5|TRBJ2-1|NA|NA
TGTGCCAGCAGCTTGACTCACTTAGAACTTGAGCAGTTCTTC
CASSLTHLELEQFF
>TRBV7-3|TRBJ2-5|NA|TRBD2
TGTGCCAGCAGCAAGGAAGGGAGGGTAGAGACCCAGTACTTC
CASSKEGRVETQYF
>TRBV5-1|TRBJ2-7|NA|NA
TGCGCCAGCACGATCGGACGGGGCTCCTACGAGCAGTACTTC
CASTIGRGSYEQYF
>TRBV4-1|TRBJ1-4|NA|NA
TGCGCCAGCAGCAACCGGGACTTGGATGAAAAACTGTTTTTT
CASSNRDLDEKLFF
>TRBV7-9|TRBJ2-5|NA|NA
TGTGCCAGCAGGCCTGACAGGCCGGCGTGGGAAGAGACCCAGTACTTC
CASRPDRPAWEETQYF
>TRBV7-8|TRBJ2-7|NA|NA
TGTGCCAGCACCCCGCTTTTAGGGATTGAGACCTACGAGCAGTACTTC
CASTPLLGIETYEQYF
>TRBV25-1|TRBJ2-7|NA|NA
TGTGCCAGCAGTGACTACGAGCAGTACTTC
CASSDYEQYF
>TRBV7-2|TRBJ1-5|NA|TRBD1
TGTGCCAGCAGCCGGACAGGGGGCTTTAGCAATCAGCCCCAGCATTTT
CASSRTGGFSNQPQHF
>TRBV7-3|TRBJ1-1|few|NA
TGTGCCAGCAGCTTAACAGGGAACACTGAAGCTTTCTTT
CASSLTGNTEAFF
>TRBV19|TRBJ1-3|NA|NA
TGTGCCAGTCCCACAGGGTTCTCTGGAAACACCATATATTTT
CASPTGFSGNTIYF
>TRBV5-4|TRBJ2-4|NA|NA
TGTGCCAGCAGCTTGGGGGGACGTGCTTCTTCCCCGTTAGCCAAAAACATTCAGTACTTC
CASSLGGRASSPLAKNIQYF
>TRBV15|TRBJ1-5|NA|NA
TGTGCCACCAGAGGGGCCGGGGGGATTCAGCCCCAGCATTTT
CATRGAGGIQPQHF
>TRBV7-9|TRBJ1-2|NA|NA
TGTGCCAGCACCGACAGAACTAACTATGGCTACACCTTC
CASTDRTNYGYTF
>TRBV4-1|TRBJ2-7|NA|NA
TGCGCCAGCAGCCAAGTCTTGTCACAAGGGGAATACGAGCAGTACTTC
CASSQVLSQGEYEQYF
>TRBV11-1|TRBJ2-1|NA|NA
TGTGCCAGCAGCTTAGCGTCATCGGGGACCTACAATGAGCAGTTCTTC
CASSLASSGTYNEQFF
>TRBV7-3|TRBJ2-3|NA|NA
TGTGCCAGCAGCTTCATAGGGAGCACAGATACGCAGTATTTT
CASSFIGSTDTQYF
>TRBV2|TRBJ2-7|NA|NA
TGTGCCAGCAGTCGGCTCGCTGCTTACGAGCAGTACTTC
CASSRLAAYEQYF
>TRBV11-1|TRBJ2-7|NA|TRBD2
TGTGCCAGCAGCCCCGGACTAGCGGGGGAGCAGTACTTC
CASSPGLAGEQYF
>TRBV7-6|TRBJ2-1|NA|TRBD2
TGTGCCAGCAGCTTAGGGACTAGCGGGAGGGCCGGTGATGAGCAGTTCTTC
CASSLGTSGRAGDEQFF
>TRBV27|TRBJ2-1|NA|TRBD2
TGTGCCAGCAGTTTATCAGGGACTAGAGGTTCGAAGTTCTTC
CASSLSGTRGSKFF
>TRBV4-3|TRBJ2-1|NA|NA
TGCGCCAGCAGCCAAGGGATAGCGGTCTACAATGAGCAGTTCTTC
CASSQGIAVYNEQFF
>TRBV11-3|TRBJ1-1|NA|NA
TGTGCCAGCAGCTTAGCAGGAGGGAACACTGAAGCTTTCTTT
CASSLAGGNTEAFF
>TRBV5-5|TRBJ2-1|NA|NA
TGTGCCAGCAGCTTGGGTCCAGACAATGAGCAGTTCTTC
CASSLGPDNEQFF
>TRBV27|TRBJ2-5|NA|NA
TGTGCCAGCAGGCCAAAGGGTTGGACAGAGACCCAGTACTTC
CASRPKGWTETQYF
>TRBV4-2|TRBJ2-2|NA|NA
TGTGCCTCCAGGGGGGGAGAGCTGTTTTTT
CASRGGELFF
>TRBV7-9|TRBJ2-7|NA|NA
TGTGCCAGCAGCTTGGCCCCAGGGGCTGGGGAGCAGTACTTC
CASSLAPGAGEQYF
>TRBV5-1|TRBJ2-3|NA|NA
TGCGCCAGCACCGGTGTGGCGGGGAGAGATACGCAGTATTTT
CASTGVAGRDTQYF
>TRBV5-6|TRBJ1-2|NA|NA
TGTGCCAGCAGCTTAAGACGCTATGGCTACACCTTC
CASSLRRYGYTF
>TRBV30|TRBJ2-7|NA|NA
TGTGCCTGGAGTGTAGTAGTCGAGCAGTACTTC
CAWSVVVEQYF
>TRBV7-9|TRBJ2-7|NA|TRBD2
TGTGCCAGCAGCCCACATATTTCTAGCGGCGAGCAGTACTTC
CASSPHISSGEQYF